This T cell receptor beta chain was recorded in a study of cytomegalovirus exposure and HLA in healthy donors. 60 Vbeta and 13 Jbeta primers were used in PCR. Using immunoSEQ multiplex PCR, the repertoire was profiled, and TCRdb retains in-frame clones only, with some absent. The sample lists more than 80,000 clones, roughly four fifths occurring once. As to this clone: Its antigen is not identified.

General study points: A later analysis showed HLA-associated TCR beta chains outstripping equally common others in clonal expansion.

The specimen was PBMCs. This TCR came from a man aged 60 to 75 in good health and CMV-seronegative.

CDR3 nucleotides: TGTGCCAGCAGCTTAAGGGAACAGGTGAGCACTGAAGCTTTCTTT. It specifies CASSLREQVSTEAFF. This chain connects TRBV7-8 to TRBJ1-1; weak D call: TRBD1 (5 bases). V lost 2 bases, J lost 4 bases, and 14 bases lay in between. Looked up from germline, CDR1 is SGHVS and CDR2 is FQNEAQ. The CDR3 runs to 15 residues. Full variable domain (outside the CDR3, taken from reference TRBV7-8 and TRBJ1-1): GAGVSQSPRYKVAKRGQDVALRCDPISGHVSLFWYQQALGQGPEFLTYFQNEAQLDKSGLPSDRFFAERPEGSVSTLKIQRTQQEDSAVYLCASSLREQVSTEAFFGQGTRLTVV.